This entry concerns a single T cell receptor beta chain. The data originate from a study of cytomegalovirus exposure and HLA in healthy donors. About the research overall: Assignment to the Caucasian-associated ancestry cluster applied to more than 75% of the approximately 360 genotyped donors.

The study ran its PCR with 60 Vbeta and 13 Jbeta primers. The assay was immunoSEQ multiplex PCR, and TCRdb's table has in-frame clones only and misses some. Of approximately 220,000 clones in the sample, about 75% were seen once. Looked up from germline, CDR1 is SGHRS and CDR2 is YFSETQ. The CDR3 is 12 amino acids. V was pared by 3 bases and J by 10 bases, with 10 bases between. The specimen sequenced was PBMCs. This TCR was recovered from a woman in her 30s in good health and CMV-seronegative. The rearrangement links TRBV5-1 to TRBJ1-4; D remains ambiguous. The CDR3 DNA is TGCGCCAGCAGCTCGGGTGGTGGAAAACTGTTTTTT. It yields the protein CASSSGGGKLFF.